The TCR beta chain described here comes from a study of blood T cell repertoires in COVID-19. Whole-study context: PBMCs, B-cell-depleted T cells, or T cells provided the cDNA or gDNA that made up the material.

The CDR3 runs 13 residues. Per germline, CDR1 WNHNN and CDR2 SYGVQD (reference sequence). Trimming removed 6 bases at V and 3 bases at J, with 10 bases between. Generated by immunoSEQ multiplex PCR, the TCRdb table keeps only in-frame clones and is missing some. The sample has roughly 350,000 clones, roughly 85% seen once. The rearrangement links TRBV10-1 to TRBJ2-3, with D hard to call. The sequencing sample was made of peripheral blood. This receptor was taken from a woman aged 18-29 years with acute or convalescent COVID-19. CDR3 DNA: TGCGCCAGCAGCCGAGACTTAACAGATACGCAGTATTTT. It specifies CASSRDLTDTQYF.